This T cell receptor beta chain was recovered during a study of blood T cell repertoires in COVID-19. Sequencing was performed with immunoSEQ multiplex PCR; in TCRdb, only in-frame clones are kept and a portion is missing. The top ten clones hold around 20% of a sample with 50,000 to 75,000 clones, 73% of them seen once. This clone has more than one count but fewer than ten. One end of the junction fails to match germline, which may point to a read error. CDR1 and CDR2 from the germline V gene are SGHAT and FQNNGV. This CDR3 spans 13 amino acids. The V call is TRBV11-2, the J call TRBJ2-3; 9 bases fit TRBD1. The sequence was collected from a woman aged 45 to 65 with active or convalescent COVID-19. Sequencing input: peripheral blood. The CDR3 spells CASSFLTGTGLHF. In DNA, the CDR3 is TGTGCCAGCAGCTTCCTGACCGGGACAGGGTTACATTTT.